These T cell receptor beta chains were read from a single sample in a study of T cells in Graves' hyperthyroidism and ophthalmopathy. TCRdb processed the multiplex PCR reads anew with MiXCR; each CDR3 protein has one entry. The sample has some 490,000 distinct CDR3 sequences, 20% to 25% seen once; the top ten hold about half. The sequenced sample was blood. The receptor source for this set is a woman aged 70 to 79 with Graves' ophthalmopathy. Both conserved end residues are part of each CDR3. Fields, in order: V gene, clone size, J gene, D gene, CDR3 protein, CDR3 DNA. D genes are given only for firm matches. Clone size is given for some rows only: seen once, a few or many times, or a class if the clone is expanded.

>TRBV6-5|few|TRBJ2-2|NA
CASSYPHESGTGELFF
TGTGCCAGCAGTTACCCTCACGAGAGCGGCACCGGGGAGCTGTTTTTT
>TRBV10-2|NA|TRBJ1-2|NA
CASSEWSNYGYTF
TGCGCCAGCAGTGAGTGGTCTAACTATGGCTACACCTTC
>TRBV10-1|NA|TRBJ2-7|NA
CASSESTSPSSYEQYF
TGCGCCAGCAGTGAGTCAACATCACCTAGCTCCTACGAGCAGTACTTC
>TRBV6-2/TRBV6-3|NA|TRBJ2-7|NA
CASSYMGAPSYEQYF
TGTGCCAGCAGTTACATGGGGGCCCCCTCCTACGAGCAGTACTTC
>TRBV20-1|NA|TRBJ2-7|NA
CSSSGYEQYF
TGCAGTTCCAGTGGGTACGAGCAGTACTTC
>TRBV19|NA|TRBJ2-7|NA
CASSTTGTYEQYF
TGTGCCAGTAGTACTACAGGCACCTACGAGCAGTACTTC
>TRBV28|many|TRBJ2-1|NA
CASSSTPSHGNEQFF
TGTGCCAGCAGTTCGACTCCATCCCACGGGAATGAGCAGTTCTTC
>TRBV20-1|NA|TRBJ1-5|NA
CSVIEGGRSNQPQHF
TGCAGCGTAATAGAAGGGGGTCGTAGCAATCAGCCCCAGCATTTT
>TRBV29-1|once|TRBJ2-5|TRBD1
CSVRDSRQETQYF
TGCAGCGTTCGGGACAGCCGACAAGAGACCCAGTACTTC
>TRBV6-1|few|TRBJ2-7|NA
CASNRDRSYEQYF
TGTGCCAGCAACAGAGACAGGTCCTACGAGCAGTACTTC